This T cell receptor (beta chain) was profiled in a study of T cells in Graves' hyperthyroidism and ophthalmopathy. On the study more broadly: Any treatment followed the collection of peripheral blood at initial diagnosis.

This clonotype has a count of ten or more. Its cognate antigen is unknown. Ophthalmopathy cases met thresholds of Clinical Activity Score at least 3, NOSPECS grade at least 4 and duration under 3 months. Amplified TCR beta CDR3 regions came from RNA transcripts. Using the HTBI primer set, a first-round RT-PCR was run on the TCR CDR3. TCRdb re-analysed the multiplex PCR reads in MiXCR, keeping a single row per CDR3 protein. Of 500,000 or so distinct CDR3 sequences listed, about 16% are singletons. CDR1 and CDR2 from the germline V gene are SGHDT and YYEEEE. There are 15 residues in the CDR3. The V gene end was trimmed by 5 bases and the J gene end by 7 bases; junction bases not matched to a gene: 11. Regarding the study as a whole: From stable hyperthyroidism, ophthalmopathy was set apart by a 13 V-J model.

The sequencing input was blood. The sequence derives from a woman aged 25 to 39 with Graves' ophthalmopathy. This chain links TRBV5-6 with TRBJ1-4; 7 nucleotides agree with TRBD1. The CDR3: CASRTDRDGSEKLFF. CDR3 nucleotide sequence: TGTGCCAGCAGAACTGACAGGGACGGGAGTGAAAAACTGTTTTTT.